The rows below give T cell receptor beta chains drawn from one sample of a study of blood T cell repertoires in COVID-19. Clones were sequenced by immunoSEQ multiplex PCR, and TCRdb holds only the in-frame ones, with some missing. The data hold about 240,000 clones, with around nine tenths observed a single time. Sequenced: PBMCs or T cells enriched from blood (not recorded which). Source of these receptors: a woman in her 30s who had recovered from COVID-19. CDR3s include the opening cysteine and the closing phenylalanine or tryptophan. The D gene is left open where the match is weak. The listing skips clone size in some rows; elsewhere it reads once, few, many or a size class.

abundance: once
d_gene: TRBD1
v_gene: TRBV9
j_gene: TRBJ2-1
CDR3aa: CASSVEGDRGTYNEQFF
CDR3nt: TGTGCCAGCAGCGTAGAGGGGGACAGGGGAACCTACAATGAGCAGTTCTTC

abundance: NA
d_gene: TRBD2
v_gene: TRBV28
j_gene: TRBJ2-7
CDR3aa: CASNPTSGSPDEQYF
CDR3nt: TGTGCCAGCAACCCGACTAGCGGGAGTCCCGACGAGCAGTACTTC

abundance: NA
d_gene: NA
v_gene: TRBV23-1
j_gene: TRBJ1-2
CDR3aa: CASHASGSPYYGYTF
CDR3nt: TGCGCCAGCCACGCCTCCGGGTCTCCTTACTATGGCTACACCTTC

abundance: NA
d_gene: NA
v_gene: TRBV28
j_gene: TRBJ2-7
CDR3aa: CASRPREDAYEQYF
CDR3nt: TGTGCCAGCAGACCCAGGGAAGATGCATACGAGCAGTACTTC

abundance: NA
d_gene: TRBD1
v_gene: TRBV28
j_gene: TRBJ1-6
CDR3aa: CASRSGQGNSPLHF
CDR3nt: TGTGCCAGCAGATCCGGACAGGGAAATTCACCCCTCCACTTT

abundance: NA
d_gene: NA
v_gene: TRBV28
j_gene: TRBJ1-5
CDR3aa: CASSLRQGYSNQPQHF
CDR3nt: TGTGCCAGCAGTTTACGCCAGGGGTATAGCAATCAGCCCCAGCATTTT

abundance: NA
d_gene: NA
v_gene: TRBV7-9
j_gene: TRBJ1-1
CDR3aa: CASSLLGSRTEAFF
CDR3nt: TGTGCCAGCAGCTTATTAGGGAGTCGCACTGAAGCTTTCTTT

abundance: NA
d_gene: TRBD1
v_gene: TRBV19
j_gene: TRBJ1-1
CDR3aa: CASSIEPGGYTEAFF
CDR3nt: TGTGCCAGTAGTATCGAACCAGGGGGCTACACTGAAGCTTTCTTT

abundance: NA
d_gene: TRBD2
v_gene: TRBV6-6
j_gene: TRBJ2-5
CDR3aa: CASSPWTTSGRRETQYF
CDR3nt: TGTGCCAGCAGTCCCTGGACGACTAGCGGGAGGAGGGAGACCCAGTACTTC

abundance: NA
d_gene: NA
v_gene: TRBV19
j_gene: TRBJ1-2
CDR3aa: CASIMKGFRGYTF
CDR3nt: TGTGCCAGTATCATGAAGGGGTTTCGTGGCTACACCTTC

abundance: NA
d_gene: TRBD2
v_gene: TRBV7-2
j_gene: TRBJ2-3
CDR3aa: CASSFSGLATQYF
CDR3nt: TGTGCCAGCAGCTTCTCGGGACTAGCGACGCAGTATTTT

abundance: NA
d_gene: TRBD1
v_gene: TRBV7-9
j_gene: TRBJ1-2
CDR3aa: CASSLGTGEIYGYTF
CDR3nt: TGTGCCAGCAGCTTGGGGACAGGGGAAATCTATGGCTACACCTTC

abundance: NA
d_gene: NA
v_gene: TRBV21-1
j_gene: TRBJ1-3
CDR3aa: CASSIVVVVGNTIYF
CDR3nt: TGTGCCAGCAGCATCGTAGTGGTGGTTGGAAACACCATATATTTT

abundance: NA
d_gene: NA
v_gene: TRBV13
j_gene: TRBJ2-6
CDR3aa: CASRSSGANVLTF
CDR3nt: TGTGCCAGCCGGAGTTCTGGGGCCAACGTCCTGACTTTC

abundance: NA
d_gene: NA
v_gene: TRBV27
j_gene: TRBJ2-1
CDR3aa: CASSLPGHAYNEQFF
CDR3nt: TGTGCCAGCAGCCTTCCGGGACATGCCTACAATGAGCAGTTCTTC

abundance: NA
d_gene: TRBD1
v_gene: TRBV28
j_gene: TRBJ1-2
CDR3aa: CASSANRGVYTF
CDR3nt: TGTGCCAGCAGCGCGAACAGGGGCGTCTACACCTTC

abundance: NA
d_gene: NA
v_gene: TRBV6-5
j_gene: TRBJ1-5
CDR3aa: CASSSQGIGNQPQHF
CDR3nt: TGTGCCAGCAGTTCCCAGGGGATAGGCAATCAGCCCCAGCATTTT

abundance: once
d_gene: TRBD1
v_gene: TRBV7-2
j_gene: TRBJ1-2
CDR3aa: CASSSGTGLSYGYTF
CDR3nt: TGTGCCAGCAGTTCCGGGACAGGGCTAAGCTATGGCTACACCTTC

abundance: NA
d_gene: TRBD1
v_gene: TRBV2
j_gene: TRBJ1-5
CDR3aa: CASSKQGFGNQPQHF
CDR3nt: TGTGCCAGCAGTAAACAGGGGTTTGGGAATCAGCCCCAGCATTTT

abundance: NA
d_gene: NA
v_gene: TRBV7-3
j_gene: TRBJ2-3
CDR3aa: CASSLTQGRTTDTQYF
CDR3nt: TGTGCCAGCAGCTTAACGCAGGGCCGCACCACAGATACGCAGTATTTT

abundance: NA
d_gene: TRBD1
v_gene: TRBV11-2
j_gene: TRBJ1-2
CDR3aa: CASTGDSQRYGYTF
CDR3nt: TGTGCCAGCACCGGGGACAGCCAAAGGTATGGCTACACCTTC

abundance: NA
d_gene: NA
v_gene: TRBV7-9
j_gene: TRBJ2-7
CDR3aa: CASSPSTAEQYF
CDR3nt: TGTGCCAGCAGTCCGTCGACAGCCGAGCAGTACTTC

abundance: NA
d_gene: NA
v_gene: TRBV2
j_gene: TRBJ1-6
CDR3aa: CASSKQATTPNSPLHF
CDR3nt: TGTGCCAGCAGTAAACAGGCCACGACACCGAATTCACCCCTCCACTTT

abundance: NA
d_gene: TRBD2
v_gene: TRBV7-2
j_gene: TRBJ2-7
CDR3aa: CASSPSGLATLSYEQYF
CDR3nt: TGTGCCAGCAGCCCCTCGGGACTAGCGACCTTATCCTACGAGCAGTACTTC

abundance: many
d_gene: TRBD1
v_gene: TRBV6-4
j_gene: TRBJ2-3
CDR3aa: CASSDSPGQGTDTQYF
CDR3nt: TGTGCCAGCAGTGACTCGCCAGGACAGGGCACAGATACGCAGTATTTT

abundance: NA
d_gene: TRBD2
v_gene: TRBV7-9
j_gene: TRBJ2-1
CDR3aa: CASSAGGRAYNEQFF
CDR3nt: TGTGCCAGCAGCGCAGGCGGGAGGGCCTACAATGAGCAGTTCTTC

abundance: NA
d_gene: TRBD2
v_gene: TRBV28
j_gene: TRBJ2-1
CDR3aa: CASSLAGVWEQFF
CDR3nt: TGTGCCAGCAGTTTAGCGGGAGTCTGGGAGCAGTTCTTC

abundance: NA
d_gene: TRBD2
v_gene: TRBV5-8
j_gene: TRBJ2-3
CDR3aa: CASSLRGGYRNTDTQYF
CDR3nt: TGTGCCAGCAGCTTGCGGGGGGGGTATCGCAACACAGATACGCAGTATTTT

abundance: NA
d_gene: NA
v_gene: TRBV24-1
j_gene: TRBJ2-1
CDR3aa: CATSDLPSDEQFF
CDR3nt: TGTGCCACCAGTGATTTGCCTAGCGATGAGCAGTTCTTC

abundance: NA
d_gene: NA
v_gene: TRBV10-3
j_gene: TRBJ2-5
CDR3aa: CAINGGALGETQYF
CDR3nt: TGTGCCATCAATGGAGGGGCGCTTGGAGAGACCCAGTACTTC

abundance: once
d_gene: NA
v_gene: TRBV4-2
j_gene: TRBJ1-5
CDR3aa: CASSQVMGGRQPQHF
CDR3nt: TGTGCCAGCAGCCAAGTTATGGGGGGGCGGCAGCCCCAGCATTTT

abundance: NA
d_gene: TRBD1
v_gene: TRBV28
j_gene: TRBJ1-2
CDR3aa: CASSSGQGIQGYTF
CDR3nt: TGTGCCAGCAGTTCCGGACAGGGGATTCAGGGCTACACCTTC

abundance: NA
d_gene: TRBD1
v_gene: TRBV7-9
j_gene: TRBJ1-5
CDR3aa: CASSSGQGVGQPQHF
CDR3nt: TGTGCCAGCAGCTCGGGACAGGGAGTCGGTCAGCCCCAGCATTTT

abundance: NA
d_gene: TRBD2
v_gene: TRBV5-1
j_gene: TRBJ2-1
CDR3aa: CASSLGSGSSYNEQFF
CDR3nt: TGCGCCAGCAGCTTGGGGAGCGGGAGTTCCTACAATGAGCAGTTCTTC

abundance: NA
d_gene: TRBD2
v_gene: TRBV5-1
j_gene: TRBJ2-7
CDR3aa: CASSPLAGNSYEQYF
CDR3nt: TGCGCCAGCAGCCCATTAGCGGGGAACTCCTACGAGCAGTACTTC

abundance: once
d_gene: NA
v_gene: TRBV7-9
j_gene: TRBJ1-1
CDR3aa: CASSLDRRNTEAFF
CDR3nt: TGTGCCAGCAGCTTAGACAGGAGGAACACTGAAGCTTTCTTT

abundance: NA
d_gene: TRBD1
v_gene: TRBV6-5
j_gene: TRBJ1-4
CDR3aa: CASSYDRGGKLFF
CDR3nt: TGTGCCAGCAGTTACGACAGGGGTGGAAAACTGTTTTTT

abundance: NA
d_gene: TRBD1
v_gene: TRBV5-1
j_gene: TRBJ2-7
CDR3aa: CASSSAGGYEQYF
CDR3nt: TGCGCCAGCAGCTCGGCAGGGGGATACGAGCAGTACTTC

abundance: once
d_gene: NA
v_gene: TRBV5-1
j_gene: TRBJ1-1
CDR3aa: CASSGGVNTEAFF
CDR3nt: TGCGCCAGCAGCGGGGGCGTGAACACTGAAGCTTTCTTT

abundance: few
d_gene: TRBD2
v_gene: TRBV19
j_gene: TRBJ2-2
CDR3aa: CASSSGRVGVGELFF
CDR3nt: TGTGCCAGTAGTTCGGGGAGGGTTGGTGTCGGGGAGCTGTTTTTT

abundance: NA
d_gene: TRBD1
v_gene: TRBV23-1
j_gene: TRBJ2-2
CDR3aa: CASRNGTGFFSGELFF
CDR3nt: TGCGCCAGCAGAAATGGGACAGGGTTTTTTTCCGGGGAGCTGTTTTTT

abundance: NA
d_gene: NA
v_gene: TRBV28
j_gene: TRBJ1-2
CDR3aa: CASSSWGGGYTF
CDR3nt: TGTGCCAGCAGTTCTTGGGGAGGCGGCTACACCTTC

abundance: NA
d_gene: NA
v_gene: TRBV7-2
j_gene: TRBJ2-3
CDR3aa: CASSLGRPSTDTQYF
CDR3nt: TGTGCCAGCAGCTTAGGGCGGCCCAGCACAGATACGCAGTATTTT

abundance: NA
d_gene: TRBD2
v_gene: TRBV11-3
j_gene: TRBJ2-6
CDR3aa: CASSFTASGSLVAGANVLTF
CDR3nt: TGTGCCAGCAGCTTTACGGCTAGCGGGAGTTTAGTGGCTGGGGCCAACGTCCTGACTTTC

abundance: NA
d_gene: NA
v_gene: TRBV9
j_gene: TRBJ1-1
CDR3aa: CASSVATITGGGKVWTEAFF
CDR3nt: TGTGCCAGCAGCGTAGCTACTATCACTGGGGGAGGGAAGGTATGGACTGAAGCTTTCTTT

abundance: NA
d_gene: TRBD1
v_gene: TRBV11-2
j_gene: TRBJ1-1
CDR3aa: CASSFEATGDTEAFF
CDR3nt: TGTGCCAGCAGCTTCGAAGCTACAGGGGACACTGAAGCTTTCTTT